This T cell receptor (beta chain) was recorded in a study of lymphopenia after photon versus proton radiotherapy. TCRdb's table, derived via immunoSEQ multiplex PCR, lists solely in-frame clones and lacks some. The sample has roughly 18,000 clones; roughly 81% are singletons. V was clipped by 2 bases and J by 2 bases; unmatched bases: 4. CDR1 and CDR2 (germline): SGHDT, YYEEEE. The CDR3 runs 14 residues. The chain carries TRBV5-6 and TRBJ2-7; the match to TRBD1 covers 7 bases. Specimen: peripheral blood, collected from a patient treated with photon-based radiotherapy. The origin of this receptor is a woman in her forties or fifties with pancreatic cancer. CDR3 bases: TGTGCCAGCAGCTTTATGGACAGGACCTACGAGCAGTACTTC. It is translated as CASSFMDRTYEQYF.